These 29 T cell receptor beta chains share one sample of origin, sequenced in a study of blood T cells in healthy people across ages. Together with a sample-barcoded 5' primer, a J-beta primer mix was included in a second PCR lasting roughly 6 to 12 cycles. MiXCR, run by TCRdb on the 5' RACE reads, gives a single entry per CDR3 protein. This sample carries over 1.5 million distinct CDR3 sequences, just under 50% of them seen once, and the ten largest clones take approximately 2.1%. The sample was blood. The receptors derive from a woman between 40 and 55 years old in good health.

This clonotype showed up just a few times. The chain recombines TRBV12-3 or TRBV12-4 with TRBJ2-4; 9 bases map to TRBD1. The tail of the sequence fits TRBJ2-5 better, so the J call may be wrong. This CDR3 region has 14 residues. The chain's CDR3 is CASSLTGGYETQYF. The CDR3 DNA is TGTGCCAGCAGTTTAACAGGGGGCTACGAGACCCAGTACTTC.

J is TRBJ2-7 and V is TRBV6-5; 10 positions match TRBD1. V shed 4 bases, J shed 3 bases, and the junction held 12 bases outside the gene matches. The CDR3 totals 17 residues. Germline assignment: CDR1 MNHEY and CDR2 SVGAGI. The CDR3 protein is CASSLTGTGAQVYEQYF. The CDR3 DNA sequence: TGTGCCAGCAGTTTAACCGGGACAGGGGCTCAAGTCTACGAGCAGTACTTC.

This clonotype was counted between two and nine times. The chain employs TRBV18 and TRBJ1-2; D possibly corresponds to TRBD1 (5 bases). Trimming removed 6 bases at V and 1 base at J, with 12 bases between. CDR3 size: 14 residues. Germline CDR1 KGHSH, CDR2 LQKENI. DNA for the CDR3: TGTGCCAGCTCGCGGGGGACGGTTAACTATGGCTACACCTTC. This encodes CASSRGTVNYGYTF.

The V and J genes are TRBV9 and TRBJ2-1, with 9 bases that match TRBD1. The CDR3 is 16 amino acids. Germline V lookup: CDR1 SGDLS, CDR2 YYNGEE. The V gene end was trimmed by 0 bases and the J gene end by 4 bases; junction bases not matched to a gene: 5. The CDR3 nucleotides are TGTGCCAGCAGCGTAGGGGGACAGGGCGGTTACAATGAGCAGTTCTTC. Its translation: CASSVGGQGGYNEQFF.

V gene TRBV18 combines with J gene TRBJ1-2; 9 positions agree with TRBD1. V gave up 3 bases and J gave up 8 bases; unmatched junction bases: 7. Germline V gene lookup returns CDR1 KGHSH and CDR2 LQKENI. This CDR3 comprises 14 residues. The chain's CDR3 is CASSPRTGEGGYTF. The CDR3 nucleotides read TGTGCCAGCTCACCCAGGACAGGGGAAGGAGGCTACACCTTC.

The chain employs TRBV2 and TRBJ2-3; D is perhaps TRBD2 (7 bases). Germline V gene lookup returns CDR1 SNHLY and CDR2 FYNNEI. The CDR3 totals 16 residues. V shed 2 bases and J shed 4 bases, with 16 bases lying between them. As DNA, the CDR3 is TGTGCCAGCAGTGAAACATACGGGGGGCCGTCAGATACGCAGTATTTT. Its translation: CASSETYGGPSDTQYF.

The chain couples TRBV6-5 to TRBJ1-1, with a possible D match to TRBD1 (6 bases). Looked up from germline, CDR1 is MNHEY and CDR2 is SVGAGI. The CDR3 is 18 residues long. The ends were cut back, 4 bases at V and 0 bases at J, with 21 bases in the middle. The CDR3: CASSFPTSIQGMNTEAFF. In nucleotides, the CDR3 is TGTGCCAGCAGTTTTCCTACTTCAATACAGGGCATGAACACTGAAGCTTTCTTT.

V gene TRBV2 combines with J gene TRBJ2-3, with D perhaps matching TRBD1 or TRBD2 (6 bases each). The germline V gene encodes CDR1 SNHLY and CDR2 FYNNEI. The V end lost 4 bases, the J end lost 0 bases, and 17 bases lay between the germline ends. There are 17 residues in the CDR3. The CDR3 is CASSGALEGGSTDTQYF. The CDR3 DNA sequence: TGTGCCAGCAGTGGGGCTCTCGAGGGGGGTAGCACAGATACGCAGTATTTT.

The sample holds many counts of this clonotype. This may come from a read error, since a much larger clone is one base off. This chain uses TRBV6-6 with TRBJ2-5; D tentatively reads TRBD1 or TRBD2 (5 bases each). The length of the CDR3 is 11 residues. With 2 bases removed from V and 7 bases from J, the gap between germline ends came to 5 bases. The germline V gene has CDR1 MNHNY and CDR2 SVGAGI (reference sequence). The chain's CDR3 is CASSYGGTQYF. CDR3 bases: TGTGCCAGCAGTTACGGGGGGACCCAGTACTTC.

A single count supports this clonotype. The rearrangement links TRBV3-1 to TRBJ2-3; TRBD1 matches at 11 bases. CDR3 length: 16 residues. The germline CDR1 and CDR2 sequences are LGHDT and YNNKEL (reference sequence). The V segment lost 5 bases and the J segment 3 bases; nucleotides outside the gene matches: 7. This CDR3 is CASSRGDRGGTDTQYF. The CDR3 bases are TGTGCCAGCAGCAGAGGGGACAGGGGGGGTACAGATACGCAGTATTTT.

This clonotype turned up a few times. The chain joins TRBV10-3 to TRBJ2-3; TRBD1 matches at 9 bases. CDR1 and CDR2 from the germline V gene are ENHRY and SYGVKD. With 4 bases clipped from V and 4 bases from J, the junction kept 21 bases outside the gene matches. The CDR3 sequence is 20 residues long. The CDR3 is CAISVGTGSSRRGPSDTQYF. In DNA, the CDR3 is TGTGCCATCAGTGTAGGGACAGGGTCCTCTCGGCGGGGGCCCTCAGATACGCAGTATTTT.

This clonotype was found many times. The CDR3 region has the DNA TGTGCCAGCAGCCTGGGGTTAGGTGAAAAACTGTTTTTT. As protein: CASSLGLGEKLFF. The rearrangement joins TRBV4-2 to TRBJ1-4; D gene uncertain. Germline values: CDR1 LGHNA, CDR2 YNFKEQ. The length of the CDR3 is 13 residues. V was trimmed by 4 bases and J by 7 bases, leaving 10 bases between them.

The chain joins TRBV9 to TRBJ2-6; 7 bases agree with TRBD1. Per the germline V gene, CDR1 is SGDLS and CDR2 is YYNGEE. V trimming: 4 bases; J trimming: 2 bases; junction bases outside the gene matches: 6. The CDR3 has 16 residues. The CDR3 here is CASSTLTGAGANVLTF. The CDR3 DNA sequence: TGTGCCAGCAGCACCCTAACAGGGGCTGGGGCCAACGTCCTGACTTTC.

The genes are TRBV6-1 and TRBJ1-1; D remains unclear. The V gene lost 2 bases and the J gene lost 0 bases, with 7 bases spanning the gap. CDR1 and CDR2 (germline): MNHNS, SASEGT. The CDR3 length is 14 residues. The CDR3 DNA follows: TGTGCCAGCAGTGAATGGAGAATGAACACTGAAGCTTTCTTT. It specifies CASSEWRMNTEAFF.

V is TRBV20-1 and J is TRBJ2-7; D could derive from TRBD1 or TRBD2 (6 bases each). The length of the CDR3 is 14 residues. With 5 bases removed from V and 3 bases from J, the gap between germline ends came to 17 bases. CDR1 and CDR2 (germline): DFQATT, SNEGSKA (reference sequence). CDR3 in amino acids: CSAGSARGDYEQYF. The CDR3 DNA sequence: TGCAGTGCTGGCAGTGCGAGGGGGGACTACGAGCAGTACTTC.

This clonotype was picked up many times. The rearrangement uses TRBV10-3 and TRBJ2-1, with 9 bases identical to TRBD2. The V gene end was trimmed by 3 bases and the J gene end by 8 bases; junction bases not matched to a gene: 5. The germline V gene encodes CDR1 ENHRY and CDR2 SYGVKD. This CDR3 comprises 14 residues. This CDR3 reads CAISEVAGDDEQFF. The CDR3 region has the DNA TGTGCCATCAGTGAAGTAGCGGGGGACGATGAGCAGTTCTTC.

Of note for this clonotype: At one boundary the junction diverges from the germline segment, which might be a read error. The chain carries TRBV2 and TRBJ2-7; 7 positions agree with TRBD1. The CDR3 has 13 residues. Germline CDR1 reads SNHLY; CDR2 reads FYNNEI. The chain's CDR3 is CTSKTGTSYEQYF. CDR3 nucleotide sequence: TGTACCAGCAAGACAGGGACATCCTACGAGCAGTACTTC.

This clonotype was seen a single time. The chain has TRBV6-2 or TRBV6-3 and TRBJ1-5; tentative D call: TRBD1 (6 bases). Germline CDR1 is MNHEY and CDR2 is SVGEGT. The V gene lost 7 bases and the J gene lost 9 bases, with 22 bases spanning the gap. This CDR3 is built from 15 residues. Written as DNA, the CDR3 is TGTGCCAGCACCTACGGGGGGACACGCGCTCGGCCCCAGCATTTT. This gives the protein CASTYGGTRARPQHF.

The chain is built from TRBV27 and TRBJ2-1, with TRBD2 matching over 16 bases. In germline, CDR1 is MNHEY, CDR2 SMNVEV (reference sequence). This CDR3 has 19 residues. J gave up 4 bases and V 5 bases, and 11 bases lay outside the gene matches. DNA of the CDR3: TGTGCCAGCAGTCCCCCGGGACTAGCGGGGGGGCCAAGATACAATGAGCAGTTCTTC. It codes for CASSPPGLAGGPRYNEQFF.

This sequence joins TRBV6-6 and TRBJ2-1; 7 positions agree with TRBD1. The J call may be faulty, since TRBJ2-7 better matches the DNA end. CDR1 is MNHNY and CDR2 is SVGAGI in the germline V gene (reference sequence). The CDR3 has 15 amino acids. The CDR3 sequence: CASSYGQDLVNEQYF. Here the CDR3 DNA reads TGTGCCAGCAGTTACGGACAGGATTTGGTCAATGAGCAGTACTTC.

V is TRBV5-8 and J is TRBJ2-1; D could derive from TRBD1 or TRBD2 (5 bases each). This CDR3 region has 15 residues. Trimming shortened V by 2 bases and J by 5 bases, and 14 bases separated the two germline ends. Germline values: CDR1 SGHTS, CDR2 YDEGEE. CDR3 protein: CASSFWGSFNNEQFF. The CDR3 region has the DNA TGTGCCAGCAGCTTTTGGGGGTCCTTTAACAATGAGCAGTTCTTC.

CDR3 coding DNA: TGCGCCAGCAGGGAAGACGGGGCGAACACTGAAGCTTTCTTT. Translation gives CASREDGANTEAFF. The chain carries TRBV10-2 and TRBJ1-1; D might be TRBD1 (5 bases). The V end lost 6 bases, the J end lost 1 base, and 12 bases lay between the germline ends. Germline CDR1 is WSHSY and CDR2 is SAAADI. The CDR3 runs 14 residues.

This clonotype was detected only a few times. J is TRBJ1-4 and V is TRBV7-2; possibly TRBD1 for D (6 bases). The CDR3 extends over 13 amino acids. Germline-derived CDR1 and CDR2 are SGHTA and FQGNSA. Trimming pared 5 bases from V and 8 bases from J, leaving 12 bases between. CDR3 loop: CASSRYREEKLFF. Here the CDR3 DNA reads TGTGCCAGCAGCCGGTACAGGGAAGAAAAACTGTTTTTT.

The chain combines TRBV27 with TRBJ2-3; no reliable D call. The CDR3 consists of 16 residues. The germline CDR1 and CDR2 sequences are MNHEY and SMNVEV (reference sequence). With 1 base removed from V and 2 bases from J, the gap between germline ends came to 13 bases. The CDR3, as DNA: TGTGCCAGCAGTTTATTTCAGCCCAGAACCACAGATACGCAGTATTTT. Translation gives CASSLFQPRTTDTQYF.

This chain joins TRBV5-6 and TRBJ2-5, with D unresolved. Looked up from germline, CDR1 is SGHDT and CDR2 is YYEEEE. CDR3 length: 15 amino acids. Trimming took 5 bases from V and 0 from J, leaving 14 bases between them. The CDR3 nucleotides read TGTGCCAGCAGTCTAGACTCCAAGTACCAAGAGACCCAGTACTTC. Encoded protein: CASSLDSKYQETQYF.

The chain joins TRBV15 to TRBJ2-5; D not certain. CDR1 and CDR2 (germline): LNHNV, YYDKDF (reference sequence). Deletions cut 0 bases from V and 2 bases from J, with 10 bases between. The CDR3 has 15 amino acids. The CDR3 DNA follows: TGTGCCACCAGCAGAGATGGGTCGGTACAAGAGACCCAGTACTTC. This sequence encodes CATSRDGSVQETQYF.

The chain carries TRBV5-1 and TRBJ2-5; 8 positions agree with TRBD1. Per germline, CDR1 SGHRS and CDR2 YFSETQ. The CDR3 consists of 15 residues. Losses at the gene ends were 4 bases for V and 4 bases for J; bases not matched to a gene: 9. The CDR3 is CASSVTPGGRETQYF. The CDR3 coding sequence is TGCGCCAGCAGCGTTACTCCAGGGGGCCGAGAGACCCAGTACTTC.

This clonotype was counted only a few times. V usage is TRBV5-1 and J usage is TRBJ2-5, with 7 bases matching TRBD1. Germline assignment: CDR1 SGHRS and CDR2 YFSETQ. V was clipped by 3 bases and J by 2 bases; unmatched bases: 7. The CDR3 consists of 15 residues. CDR3 nucleotides: TGCGCCAGCAGCTCGACAGGGAAGGGGCAAGAGACCCAGTACTTC. Encoded protein: CASSSTGKGQETQYF.

Points on this clonotype: Being one base from a much bigger clone, this may be a read error. V gene TRBV7-9 combines with J gene TRBJ1-2; no reliable D call. The CDR3 covers 13 residues. The germline V gene has CDR1 SEHNR and CDR2 FQNEAQ (reference sequence). The CDR3 is CACSLVVEYGYTF. The CDR3 bases are TGTGCCTGCAGCTTAGTAGTTGAATATGGCTACACCTTC.